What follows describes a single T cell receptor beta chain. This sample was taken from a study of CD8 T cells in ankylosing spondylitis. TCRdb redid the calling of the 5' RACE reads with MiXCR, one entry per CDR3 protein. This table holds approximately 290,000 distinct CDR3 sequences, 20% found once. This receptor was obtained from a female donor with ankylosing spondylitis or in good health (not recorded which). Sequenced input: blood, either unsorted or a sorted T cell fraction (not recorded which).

The CDR3 DNA reads TGCAGTGCTAGGTCCCCAGGGTATGGCACAGATACGCAGTATTTT. This sequence encodes CSARSPGYGTDTQYF. The chain combines TRBV20-1 with TRBJ2-3, with D possibly matching TRBD1 (5 bases). CDR1 is DFQATT and CDR2 is SNEGSKA in the germline V gene (reference sequence). V dropped 3 bases and J dropped 1 base, with 14 bases sitting between them. The CDR3 covers 15 residues.